The 19 T cell receptor beta chains below all came from one sample that was sequenced in a study of blood T cell repertoires in COVID-19. Generated by immunoSEQ multiplex PCR, the TCRdb table keeps only in-frame clones and is missing some. The sample comprises 200,000 or so clones, 65% to 90% of which are singletons, and approximately 5% rests with the top ten. The sequenced sample was peripheral blood. These receptor sequences come from a human donor in a cohort sampled during active COVID-19.

The chain joins TRBV4-3 to TRBJ2-1; 9 bases map to TRBD2. Germline V CDR1 and CDR2: LGHNA, YSLEER. The V gene end was trimmed by 2 bases and the J gene end by 0 bases; junction bases not matched to a gene: 11. The CDR3 length is 19 residues. The CDR3 DNA reads as TGCGCCAGCAGCCAAAGGTCTGGGCGGGAGGGCGTCTCCTACAATGAGCAGTTCTTC. It is translated as CASSQRSGREGVSYNEQFF.

The rearrangement links TRBV19 to TRBJ2-7; 10 nucleotides match TRBD1. The CDR3 covers 15 residues. Germline CDR1 LNHDA, CDR2 SQIVND (reference sequence). Trimming removed 2 bases from V and 4 bases from J; junction bases left unmatched: 5. CDR3 residues: CASSISGQGVYEQYF. The DNA for the CDR3 is TGTGCCAGTAGTATAAGCGGACAGGGGGTTTACGAGCAGTACTTC.

The chain employs TRBV7-2 and TRBJ2-7, with D maybe TRBD2 (8 bases). The length of the CDR3 is 15 residues. From germline, CDR1 is SGHTA and CDR2 FQGNSA. V was pared by 2 bases and J by 5 bases, with 16 bases between. The CDR3 here is CASSLQGLGGNEQYF. The DNA of the CDR3 is TGTGCCAGCAGCTTACAGGGACTAGGGGGCAACGAGCAGTACTTC.

CDR3 protein: CASSTLRQGVSYEQYF. The CDR3 nucleotides are TGTGCCAGCAGCACACTGAGACAGGGCGTCTCCTACGAGCAGTACTTC. This rearrangement joins TRBV21-1 to TRBJ2-7; the DNA was not used to check the table's D call, TRBD1. TRBV21-1 is noted as a pseudogene. There are 16 residues in the CDR3.

The chain joins TRBV3-1 (or the pseudogene TRBV3-2) to TRBJ2-7; 15 positions match TRBD2. V gave up 2 bases and J gave up 7 bases; unmatched junction bases: 9. This CDR3 is built from 17 residues. CDR1 and CDR2 from the germline V gene are LGHDT and YNNKEL (reference sequence). CDR3 sequence (DNA): TGTGCCAGCAGCCAATTAAGGGGGACTAGCGGGAGGACTGAGCAGTACTTC. Translating gives CASSQLRGTSGRTEQYF.

V is TRBV3-1 (or the pseudogene TRBV3-2) and J is TRBJ2-7; the match to TRBD2 covers 10 bases. The CDR3 length is 13 residues. The junction had 5 bases not matched to a gene; V was cut back by 4 bases and J by 8 bases. Germline CDR1 is LGHDT and CDR2 is YNNKEL (reference sequence). In DNA, the CDR3 is TGTGCCAGCAGCCCCGGACTAGCGGCCAAGCAGTACTTC. It translates to CASSPGLAAKQYF.

The chain is built from TRBV9 and TRBJ1-6; 7 bases line up with TRBD1. The CDR3 covers 16 residues. Germline trimming cut 3 bases from V and 6 bases from J; bases unmatched to any gene: 9. Germline-derived CDR1 and CDR2 are SGDLS and YYNGEE. The CDR3 here is CASSEKAGGFNSPLHF. The CDR3 nucleotides read TGTGCCAGCAGCGAAAAAGCAGGGGGATTTAATTCACCCCTCCACTTT.

The rearrangement joins TRBV5-1 to TRBJ2-7; a possible D gene is TRBD2 (5 bases). Germline assignment: CDR1 SGHRS and CDR2 YFSETQ. The CDR3 runs to 14 residues. Trimming cost V 4 bases and J 3 bases, with 14 bases left between them. CDR3 in DNA: TGCGCCAGCAGCCCCGCGGGCACTCGCTACGAGCAGTACTTC. Protein sequence: CASSPAGTRYEQYF.

The J gene is TRBJ2-7, the V gene TRBV6-2 or TRBV6-3; D is unclear. CDR1 is MNHEY and CDR2 is SVGEGT in the germline V gene. Between the trimmed V and J ends, which lost 6 bases and 1 base, there was a span of 19 bases. The CDR3 loop spans 16 amino acids. This chain's CDR3 is CASSLAMSTKSYEQYF. The CDR3, as DNA: TGTGCCAGCAGCCTCGCTATGTCTACCAAGTCCTACGAGCAGTACTTC.

Details on this clone: One end of the junction does not line up with germline, which may come from a read error. The chain uses TRBV12-3 or TRBV12-4 and TRBJ2-7; 10 bases align to TRBD1. The CDR3 has 13 amino acids. CDR3 nucleotide sequence: TGTGCCAGCACCCCGGGACAGGGGCTTGTTATAGACTTC. It specifies CASTPGQGLVIDF.

The V call is TRBV7-2, the J call TRBJ2-7; 7 positions match TRBD2. CDR3 length equals 16 residues. Germline V lookup: CDR1 SGHTA, CDR2 FQGNSA. Losses at the gene ends were 1 base for V and 0 bases for J; bases not matched to a gene: 6. The CDR3 DNA reads as TGTGCCAGCAGCTTAGTGTTCGCTAGCGGCTCCTACGAGCAGTACTTC. This codes for CASSLVFASGSYEQYF.

The chain couples TRBV7-2 to TRBJ1-2; tentatively, D is TRBD1 (6 bases). The CDR3 length is 13 residues. CDR1 and CDR2 (germline): SGHTA, FQGNSA. V gave up 2 bases and J gave up 7 bases, with 11 bases separating them. CDR3 loop: CASSLWDMGGYTF. The CDR3 DNA reads TGTGCCAGCAGCTTATGGGACATGGGTGGCTACACCTTC.

V and J are TRBV19 and TRBJ1-3; 7 bases map to TRBD1. Germline trimming cut 5 bases from V and 4 bases from J; bases unmatched to any gene: 5. CDR1 is LNHDA and CDR2 is SQIVND in the germline V gene (reference sequence). This CDR3 is built from 14 residues. The CDR3 coding sequence is TGTGCCAGTAGTGAACAGGGGCCGGGAAACACCATATATTTT. It is translated as CASSEQGPGNTIYF.

The chain is built from TRBV6-5 and TRBJ1-1; 11 nucleotides line up with TRBD1. The J segment lost 8 bases and the V segment lost 2 bases, leaving 4 bases of the junction unmatched. CDR1 is MNHEY, CDR2 SVGAGI, per germline. This CDR3 has 14 amino acids. The CDR3 region has the DNA TGTGCCAGCAGTTACGGGGGGACAGGGGGAGAAGCTTTCTTT. Its protein is CASSYGGTGGEAFF.

This chain uses TRBV28 with TRBJ2-7; 10 nucleotides line up with TRBD2. The CDR3 has 17 residues. CDR1 MDHEN and CDR2 SYDVKM come from the germline V gene. J lost 7 bases, V lost 2 bases, and 14 bases had no gene match. Written as DNA, the CDR3 is TGTGCCAGCAGTTTACTATTAGTAGCGGGAGGATCGGGGGAGCAGTACTTC. It is translated as CASSLLLVAGGSGEQYF.

CDR3 nucleotide sequence: TGTGCCAGCAACCTACAGGTTAGCACAGATACGCAGTATTTT. It codes for CASNLQVSTDTQYF. V is TRBV28 and J is TRBJ2-3; TRBD1 might be the D (5 bases). The germline CDR1 and CDR2 sequences are MDHEN and SYDVKM. The CDR3 has 14 residues. V was clipped by 7 bases and J by 0 bases, with 11 bases between them. The variable domain in full, completed from reference TRBV28 and TRBJ2-3, reads DVKVTQSSRYLVKRTGEKVFLECVQDMDHENMFWYRQDPGLGLRLIYFSYDVKMKEKGDIPEGYSVSREKKERFSLILESASTNQTSMYLCASNLQVSTDTQYFGPGTRLTVL.

The chain joins TRBV7-9 to TRBJ1-2; 9 positions match TRBD1. CDR3 length equals 16 residues. Losses at the gene ends were 5 bases for V and 4 bases for J; bases not matched to a gene: 11. Per the germline V gene, CDR1 is SEHNR and CDR2 is FQNEAQ (reference sequence). CDR3 protein: CASSRHGTGRLYGYTF. The CDR3 nucleotides read TGTGCCAGCAGCCGTCACGGGACAGGGCGGCTCTATGGCTACACCTTC.

This clone was detected a few times. CDR3 sequence: CASSSGLQGVYFGEQYF. The CDR3 nucleotides read TGTGCCAGCAGTTCGGGCCTACAGGGGGTTTATTTCGGCGAGCAGTACTTC. This chain uses TRBV27 with TRBJ2-7, with 8 bases lining up with TRBD1. The CDR3 loop spans 17 amino acids. CDR1 MNHEY and CDR2 SMNVEV come from the germline V gene (reference sequence). Losses at the gene ends were 4 bases for V and 6 bases for J; bases not matched to a gene: 17.

CDR3 bases: TGTGCCAGCAGCTTACAGTTCTATGGCTACACCTTC. Translating gives CASSLQFYGYTF. V gene TRBV7-9 combines with J gene TRBJ1-2; D remains unclear. The germline V gene has CDR1 SEHNR and CDR2 FQNEAQ (reference sequence). CDR3 length equals 12 residues. V was shortened by 2 bases and J by 4 bases, with 5 bases between the two germline ends.